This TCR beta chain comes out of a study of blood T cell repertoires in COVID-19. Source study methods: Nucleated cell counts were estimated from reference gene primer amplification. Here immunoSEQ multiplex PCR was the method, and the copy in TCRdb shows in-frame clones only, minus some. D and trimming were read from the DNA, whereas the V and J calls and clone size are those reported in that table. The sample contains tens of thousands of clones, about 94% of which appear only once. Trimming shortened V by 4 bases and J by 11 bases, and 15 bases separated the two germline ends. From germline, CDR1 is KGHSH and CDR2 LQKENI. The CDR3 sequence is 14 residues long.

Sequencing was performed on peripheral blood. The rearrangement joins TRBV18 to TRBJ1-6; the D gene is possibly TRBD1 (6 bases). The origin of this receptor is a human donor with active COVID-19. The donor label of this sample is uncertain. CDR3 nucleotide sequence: TGTGCCAGCTCACAACAGGGCGGTGGGACACCCCTCCACTTT. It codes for CASSQQGGGTPLHF.